Shown below are 10 T cell receptor beta chains from a single sample sequenced in a study of cytomegalovirus exposure and HLA in healthy donors. The assay was immunoSEQ multiplex PCR, and TCRdb's table has in-frame clones only and misses some. This sample yields 150,000 to 200,000 clones, of which 85% are seen a single time; about 17% belongs to the top ten. The specimen was PBMCs. The receptor source for this set is a man younger than 35 in good health and CMV-seropositive.

The rearrangement uses TRBV2 and TRBJ1-2; D may be TRBD1 (6 bases). V was pared by 4 bases and J by 6 bases, with 15 bases between. CDR1 SNHLY and CDR2 FYNNEI come from the germline V gene. The CDR3 runs 14 residues. DNA for the CDR3: TGTGCCAGCAGTGTCACAGGGTTGTCGCATGGCTACACCTTC. This translates into CASSVTGLSHGYTF. The whole variable domain, filled in from reference TRBV2 and TRBJ1-2, reads EPEVTQTPSHQVTQMGQEVILRCVPISNHLYFYWYRQILGQKVEFLVSFYNNEISEKSEIFDDQFSVERPDGSNFTLKIRSTKLEDSAMYFCASSVTGLSHGYTFGSGTRLTVV.

J is TRBJ1-2 and V is TRBV2; no reliable D call. The V gene lost 8 bases and the J gene lost 4 bases, with 5 bases spanning the gap. Germline loops: CDR1 SNHLY, CDR2 FYNNEI. The CDR3 runs to 10 residues. The CDR3 loop is CASVSYGYTF. In DNA form, the CDR3 reads TGTGCCAGCGTCAGCTATGGCTACACCTTC.

The chain couples TRBV7-9 to TRBJ1-2, with no clear D. V lost 4 bases to trimming and J lost 8 bases, with 11 bases between them. From germline, CDR1 is SEHNR and CDR2 FQNEAQ (reference sequence). CDR3 size: 12 residues. CDR3 nucleotide sequence: TGTGCCAGCAGCTCGGGGATCTTGGGCTACACCTTC. It is translated as CASSSGILGYTF.

J is TRBJ2-5 and V is TRBV5-1; TRBD2 agrees at 9 bases. From germline, CDR1 is SGHRS and CDR2 YFSETQ. V lost 4 bases and J lost 5; bases outside the gene matches: 6. The CDR3 is made up of 14 amino acids. This chain's CDR3 is CASSIGTSLETQYF. The CDR3 nucleotides read TGCGCCAGCAGCATTGGGACTAGCCTGGAGACCCAGTACTTC.

The chain has TRBV19 and TRBJ2-2, with 9 bases fitting TRBD1. CDR3 length: 15 amino acids. With 6 bases clipped from V and 4 bases from J, the junction kept 6 bases outside the gene matches. CDR1 is LNHDA, CDR2 SQIVND, per germline (reference sequence). The CDR3 DNA reads TGTGCCAGTAGAACGGACAGGGGCCCCACCGGGGAGCTGTTTTTT. Amino acids: CASRTDRGPTGELFF.

V usage is TRBV28 and J usage is TRBJ2-2; weak D call: TRBD2 (6 bases). This CDR3 region has 15 residues. V was cut by 8 bases and J by 1 base, with 14 bases left in between. Germline V gives CDR1 MDHEN, CDR2 SYDVKM. Here the CDR3 reads CASLGGAVNTGELFF. CDR3 in DNA: TGTGCCAGCCTTGGAGGGGCCGTGAACACCGGGGAGCTGTTTTTT. Variable domain in full (rest from reference TRBV28 and TRBJ2-2): DVKVTQSSRYLVKRTGEKVFLECVQDMDHENMFWYRQDPGLGLRLIYFSYDVKMKEKGDIPEGYSVSREKKERFSLILESASTNQTSMYLCASLGGAVNTGELFFGEGSRLTVL.

The chain has TRBV30 and TRBJ1-2, with a tentative D call TRBD1 (5 bases). The CDR3 extends over 15 amino acids. CDR1 is GTSNPN and CDR2 is SVGIG in the germline V gene (reference sequence). The V end was cut by 2 bases, the J end by 4 bases, with 17 bases between. The chain's CDR3 is CAWSRRDSFFYGYTF. The CDR3, as DNA: TGTGCCTGGAGTAGGCGGGACTCCTTTTTCTATGGCTACACCTTC.

This clone has only a few counts. The chain combines TRBV14 with TRBJ1-1; 9 nucleotides line up with TRBD1. Germline V lookup: CDR1 SGHDN, CDR2 FVKESK. The CDR3 loop spans 15 amino acids. V lost 4 bases, J lost 5 bases, and 8 bases stayed unmatched. CDR3 nucleotides: TGTGCCAGCAGCCGAGACAGGGGGAGAGGTACTGAAGCTTTCTTT. It yields the protein CASSRDRGRGTEAFF.

The table lists this clone with a few counts. The chain has TRBV29-1 and TRBJ1-5; 8 bases fit TRBD1. Germline values: CDR1 SQVTM, CDR2 ANQGSEA. The CDR3 length is 12 residues. V lost 4 bases to trimming and J lost 4 bases; unmatched junction nucleotides: 0. The CDR3 bases are TGCAGCGTTGGGACAGGGAATCAGCCCCAGCATTTT. It translates to CSVGTGNQPQHF.

This clone was recorded once. V is TRBV2 and J is TRBJ2-3; TRBD1 aligns across 7 bases. Trimming took 5 bases from V and 3 from J; bases not matched to a gene: 8. Germline assignment: CDR1 SNHLY and CDR2 FYNNEI. CDR3 size: 15 residues. CDR3 amino acids: CASSYDRVLTDTQYF. The DNA for the CDR3 is TGTGCCAGCAGTTACGACAGGGTTTTAACAGATACGCAGTATTTT.